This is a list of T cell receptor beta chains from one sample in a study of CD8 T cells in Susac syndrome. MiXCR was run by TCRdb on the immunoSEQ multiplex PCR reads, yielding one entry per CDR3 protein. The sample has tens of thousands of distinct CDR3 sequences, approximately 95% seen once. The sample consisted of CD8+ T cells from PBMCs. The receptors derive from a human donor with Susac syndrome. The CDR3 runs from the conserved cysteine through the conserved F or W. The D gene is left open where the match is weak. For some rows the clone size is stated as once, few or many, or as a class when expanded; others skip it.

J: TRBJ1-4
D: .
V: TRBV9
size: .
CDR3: CASSVGQSNEKLFF
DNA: TGTGCCAGCAGCGTAGGACAGTCTAATGAAAAACTGTTTTTT

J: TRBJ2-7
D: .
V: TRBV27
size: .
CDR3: CASSYTGHGYEQYF
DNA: TGTGCCAGCAGTTACACTGGACACGGCTACGAGCAGTACTTC

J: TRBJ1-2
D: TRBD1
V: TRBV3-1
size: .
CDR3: CASSSTGAGINYGYTF
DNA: TGTGCCAGCAGTTCAACAGGGGCCGGGATCAACTATGGCTACACCTTC

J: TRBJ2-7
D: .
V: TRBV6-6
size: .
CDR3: CASSYSGRSSYEQYF
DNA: TGTGCCAGCAGTTACTCGGGCAGAAGCTCCTACGAGCAGTACTTC

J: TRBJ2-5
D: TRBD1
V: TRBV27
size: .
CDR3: CASSLDRETQYF
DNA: TGTGCCAGCAGTTTGGACAGGGAGACCCAGTACTTC

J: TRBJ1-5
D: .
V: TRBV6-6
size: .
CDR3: CASKGDTTRNQPQHF
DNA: TGTGCCAGCAAGGGCGATACAACTCGAAATCAGCCCCAGCATTTT

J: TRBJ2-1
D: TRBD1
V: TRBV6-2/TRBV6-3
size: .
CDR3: CASSYSQGTGFNEQFF
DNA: TGTGCCAGCAGTTATTCACAGGGGACAGGGTTTAATGAGCAGTTCTTC

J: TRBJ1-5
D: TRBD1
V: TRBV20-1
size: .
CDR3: CSARAGQGADTQHF
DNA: TGCAGTGCTAGAGCCGGACAGGGGGCAGATACGCAGCATTTT

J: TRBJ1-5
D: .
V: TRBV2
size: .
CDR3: CASSVEARRRQLSNQPQHF
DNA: TGTGCCAGCAGTGTAGAAGCTAGAAGACGACAGCTTAGCAATCAGCCCCAGCATTTT

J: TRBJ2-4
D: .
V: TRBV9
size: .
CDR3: CASSVSRRTQNVVGLGIQYF
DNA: TGTGCCAGCAGCGTAAGTCGCAGGACGCAGAATGTCGTCGGTCTAGGCATTCAGTACTTC

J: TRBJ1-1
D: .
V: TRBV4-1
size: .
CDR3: CASSRLARDGTEAFF
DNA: TGCGCCAGCAGCCGCCTAGCGCGGGACGGGACTGAAGCTTTCTTT

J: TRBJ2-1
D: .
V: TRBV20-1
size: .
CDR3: CSASQWGEPYNEQFF
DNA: TGCAGTGCTAGCCAATGGGGGGAGCCCTACAATGAGCAGTTCTTC

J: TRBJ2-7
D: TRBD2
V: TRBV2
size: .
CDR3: CASSDSGIKTYEQYF
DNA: TGTGCCAGCAGTGATAGCGGGATTAAGACCTACGAGCAGTACTTC

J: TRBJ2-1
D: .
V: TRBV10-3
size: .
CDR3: CAISDPDRNEQFF
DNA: TGTGCCATCAGTGACCCCGACCGGAATGAGCAGTTCTTC

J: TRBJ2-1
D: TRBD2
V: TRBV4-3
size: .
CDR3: CASSQDRGGIYNEQFF
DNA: TGCGCCAGCAGCCAAGATCGGGGGGGAATCTACAATGAGCAGTTCTTC

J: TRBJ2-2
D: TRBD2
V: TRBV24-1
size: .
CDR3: CAIGTSGAYTGELFF
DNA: TGTGCCATCGGGACTAGCGGCGCATACACCGGGGAGCTGTTTTTT

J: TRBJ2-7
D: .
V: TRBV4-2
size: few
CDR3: CASSQDSDSEQYF
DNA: TGTGCCAGCAGCCAAGACTCCGACTCCGAGCAGTACTTC

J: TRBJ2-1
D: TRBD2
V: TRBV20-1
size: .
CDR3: CSAKGLAGAAYNEQFF
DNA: TGCAGTGCGAAGGGACTAGCGGGAGCCGCCTACAATGAGCAGTTCTTC

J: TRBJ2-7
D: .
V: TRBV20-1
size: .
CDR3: CSARGDSKGNEQYF
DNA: TGCAGTGCTCGGGGGGACAGTAAAGGCAACGAGCAGTACTTC

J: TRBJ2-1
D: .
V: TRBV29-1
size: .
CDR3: CSVSGDYNEQFF
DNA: TGCAGCGTTTCCGGAGACTACAATGAGCAGTTCTTC

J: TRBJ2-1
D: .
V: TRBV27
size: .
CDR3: CASSLAVSSYNEQFF
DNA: TGTGCCAGCAGTTTAGCGGTAAGCTCCTACAATGAGCAGTTCTTC

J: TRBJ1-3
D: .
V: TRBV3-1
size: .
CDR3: CASRDHSGNTIYF
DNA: TGTGCCAGCAGGGATCACTCTGGAAACACCATATATTTT

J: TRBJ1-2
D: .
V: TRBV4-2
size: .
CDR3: CASSQDGTDSQRGGYTF
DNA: TGTGCCAGCAGCCAAGATGGCACGGACTCCCAAAGGGGAGGCTACACCTTC

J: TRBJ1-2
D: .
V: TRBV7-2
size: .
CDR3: CASSPGLRGGIDGYTF
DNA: TGTGCCAGCAGCCCAGGACTGAGGGGGGGTATTGATGGCTACACCTTC

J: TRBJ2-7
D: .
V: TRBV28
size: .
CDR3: CASSPVVDRSSYEQYF
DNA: TGTGCCAGCAGCCCGGTTGTCGACCGTTCCTCCTACGAGCAGTACTTC

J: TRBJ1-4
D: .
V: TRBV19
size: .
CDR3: CASSPQVGARDEKLFF
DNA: TGTGCCAGTAGCCCCCAAGTGGGGGCGCGGGATGAAAAACTGTTTTTT

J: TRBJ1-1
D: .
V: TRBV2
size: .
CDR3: CASRAQGHTEAFF
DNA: TGTGCCAGCAGGGCCCAGGGTCACACTGAAGCTTTCTTT

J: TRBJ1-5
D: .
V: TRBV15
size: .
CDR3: CATSREGLYSNQPQHF
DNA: TGTGCCACCAGCAGAGAGGGCCTATATAGCAATCAGCCCCAGCATTTT

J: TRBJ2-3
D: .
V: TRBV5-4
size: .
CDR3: CASRLSGLLDTQYF
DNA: TGTGCCAGCAGGCTGAGCGGATTACTCGATACGCAGTATTTT

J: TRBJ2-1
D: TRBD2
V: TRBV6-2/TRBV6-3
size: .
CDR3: CASSYRGTSDEQFF
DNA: TGTGCCAGCAGTTACAGAGGGACTAGCGATGAGCAGTTCTTC

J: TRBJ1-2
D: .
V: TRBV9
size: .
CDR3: CASSGRPGGYTF
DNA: TGTGCCAGCAGCGGCAGGCCTGGAGGCTACACCTTC

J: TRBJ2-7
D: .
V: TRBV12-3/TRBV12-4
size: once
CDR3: CASSSTRSGPYEQYF
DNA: TGTGCCAGCAGTAGCACTAGATCGGGCCCCTACGAGCAGTACTTC

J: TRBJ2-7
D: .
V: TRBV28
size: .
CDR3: CASSPHRVTSYEQYF
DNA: TGTGCCAGCAGTCCCCACAGGGTTACGTCCTACGAGCAGTACTTC

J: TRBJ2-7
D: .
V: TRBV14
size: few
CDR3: CASSGAGEQYF
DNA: TGTGCCAGCAGCGGAGCCGGGGAGCAGTACTTC

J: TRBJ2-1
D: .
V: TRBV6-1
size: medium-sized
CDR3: CASSEARDFPGEQFF
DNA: TGTGCCAGCAGTGAAGCCCGGGACTTTCCCGGTGAGCAGTTCTTC

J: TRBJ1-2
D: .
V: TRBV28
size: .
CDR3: CASSPKSQGLNYGYTF
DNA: TGTGCCAGCAGCCCAAAGTCTCAGGGCCTTAACTATGGCTACACCTTC

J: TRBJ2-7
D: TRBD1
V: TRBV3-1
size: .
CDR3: CASSQVGGDRSSYEQYF
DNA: TGTGCCAGCAGCCAAGTGGGTGGGGACAGGTCAAGCTACGAGCAGTACTTC